This TCR beta chain was observed in a study of OX40 agonist ivuxolimab in advanced cancers. Study-wide findings and caveats: Among T cells, CD8+ cells averaged more expanded clones than CD4+ cells.

With 11 bases clipped from V and 6 bases from J, the junction kept 11 bases outside the gene matches. CDR1 is MDHEN and CDR2 is SYDVKM in the germline V gene. CDR3 size: 15 residues. The repertoire was sequenced with immunoSEQ multiplex PCR; TCRdb's copy has only in-frame clones and lacks some. Among around 43,000 clones, about 88% were seen once, and the ten largest hold 9% to 13%. Comments on this clone: The antigen remains unidentified.

The chain joins TRBV28 to TRBJ1-6; 9 positions agree with TRBD1. This receptor was identified in an adult with an advanced solid tumor such as melanoma, head and neck, liver or kidney cancer. This sample comprised CD4+ or CD8+ T cells sorted from blood, obtained in a trial of the OX40 agonist ivuxolimab. CDR3 bases: TGTGCCGCAGTGGACCGGACAGGGGTTAATTCACCCCTCCACTTT. It is translated as CAAVDRTGVNSPLHF.